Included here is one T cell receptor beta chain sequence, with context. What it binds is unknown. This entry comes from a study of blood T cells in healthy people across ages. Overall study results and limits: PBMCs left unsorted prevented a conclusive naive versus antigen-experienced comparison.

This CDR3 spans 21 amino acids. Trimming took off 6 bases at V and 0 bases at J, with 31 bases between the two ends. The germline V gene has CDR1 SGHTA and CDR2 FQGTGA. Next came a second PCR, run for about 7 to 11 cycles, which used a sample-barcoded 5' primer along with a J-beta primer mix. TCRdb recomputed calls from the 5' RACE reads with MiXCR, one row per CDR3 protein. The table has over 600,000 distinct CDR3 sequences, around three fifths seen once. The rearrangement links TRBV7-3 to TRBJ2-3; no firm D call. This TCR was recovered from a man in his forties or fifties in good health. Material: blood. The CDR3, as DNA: TGTGCCAGCAGATTGGCGTTCCCCCTAAACTTAATAACAAAAAGCACAGATACGCAGTATTTT. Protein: CASRLAFPLNLITKSTDTQYF.